These T cell receptor beta chains were read from a single sample in a study of T cell responses to AZD1222 COVID-19 vaccine. Profiling relied on immunoSEQ multiplex PCR, and the TCRdb table lists in-frame clones only, not all of them. The data show 35,000 to 45,000 clones, approximately 88% seen once. The sequencing here drew on peripheral blood, taken 28 days after the second AZD1222 dose. The receptor source for this set is an adult who received the AZD1222 COVID-19 vaccine. The CDR3 runs from the conserved cysteine through the conserved F or W. The D gene is left open where the match is weak. Only some rows state a clone size, as once, few, many or a class for expanded clones.

TRBV2	-	TRBJ1-3	11	-	TGTGCCGGCATCGCTGGAAACACCATATATTTT	CAGIAGNTIYF
TRBV11-2	-	TRBJ2-1	15	TRBD2	TGTGCCAGCAGCCGTAGCGGGGTCCCCTACAATGAGCAGTTCTTC	CASSRSGVPYNEQFF
TRBV27	once	TRBJ2-1	16	TRBD2	TGTGCCAGCAGTTCTATAGCGGGGGGAAACTACAATGAGCAGTTCTTC	CASSSIAGGNYNEQFF
TRBV15	-	TRBJ1-4	14	-	TGTGCCACCAGCAGATTACAGGGATCCGGAGAACTGTTTTTT	CATSRLQGSGELFF
TRBV29-1	-	TRBJ1-1	14	-	TGCAGCGTTGAAGGGGCAGGGGTTCACACTGAAGCTTTCTTT	CSVEGAGVHTEAFF
TRBV2	-	TRBJ2-5	13	-	TGTGCCAGCCGGCTACTAGGTGCGGAGACCCAGTACTTC	CASRLLGAETQYF
TRBV25-1	-	TRBJ2-5	13	-	TGTGCCAGCATTGACAGAAATCAAGAGACCCAGTACTTC	CASIDRNQETQYF
TRBV6-2/TRBV6-3	once	TRBJ1-1	16	-	TGTGCCAGCAGTTACGTGAAGGGGAGGCCCGGGACTGAAGCTTTCTTT	CASSYVKGRPGTEAFF
TRBV2	-	TRBJ1-3	17	-	TGTGCCAGCAGTGACCCCCCACGCCCGAGCTCTGGAAACACCATATATTTT	CASSDPPRPSSGNTIYF
TRBV6-1	-	TRBJ1-2	15	-	TGTGCCAGCAGTGAAGTGTCTTCCCGAAACTATGGCTACACCTTC	CASSEVSSRNYGYTF
TRBV10-1	-	TRBJ2-7	14	-	TGCGCCAGCAGTCCTAGGGATATATTCTACGAGCAGTACTTC	CASSPRDIFYEQYF
TRBV28	-	TRBJ2-7	14	-	TGTGCCAGCAGACAGGGTTCCCCCTACTACGAGCAGTACTTC	CASRQGSPYYEQYF
TRBV5-1	-	TRBJ1-5	14	TRBD1	TGCGCCAGCAGCCCGACAGGGGAGAATCAGCCCCAGCATTTT	CASSPTGENQPQHF
TRBV6-1	-	TRBJ1-3	15	-	TGTGCCAGCAGTGAAGACGGGAGCTCTGGAAACACCATATATTTT	CASSEDGSSGNTIYF
TRBV5-4	-	TRBJ2-1	13	TRBD1	TGTGCCAGCACCGTACAGGGGTTCTATGAGCAGTTCTTC	CASTVQGFYEQFF
TRBV15	-	TRBJ2-7	15	TRBD1	TGTGCCACCAGCAGAGGGATGGCAGGGGGCTACGAGCAGTACTTC	CATSRGMAGGYEQYF
TRBV3-1/TRBV3-2	once	TRBJ2-3	15	TRBD2	TGTGCCAGCAGCCAAAGACTAGCGGGCACAGATACGCAGTATTTT	CASSQRLAGTDTQYF
TRBV10-2	few	TRBJ2-1	17	TRBD2	TGCGCCAGCAGTGAATCGCGGGGGGGACTTACCTACAATGAGCAGTTCTTC	CASSESRGGLTYNEQFF
TRBV24-1	-	TRBJ2-3	15	TRBD2	TGTGCCACCAGTGATTTGGGGGGGGGAACAGATACGCAGTATTTT	CATSDLGGGTDTQYF
TRBV15	-	TRBJ2-7	13	-	TGTGCCACCTCCACAAGGAGCTCCTACGAGCAGTACTTC	CATSTRSSYEQYF
TRBV2	-	TRBJ1-5	15	-	TGTGCCAGCAACCCTGCGGGGTATAGCAATCAGCCCCAGCATTTT	CASNPAGYSNQPQHF
TRBV19	-	TRBJ2-3	18	-	TGTGCCAGTAGTACATGGAGTGGGGGCAGGAGGGGCACAGATACGCAGTATTTT	CASSTWSGGRRGTDTQYF
TRBV2	-	TRBJ2-1	14	-	TGTGCCGGCCAAGGAACTAACTATGACAATGAGCAGTTCTTC	CAGQGTNYDNEQFF
TRBV7-3	-	TRBJ1-2	12	-	TGTGCCAGCAGCTTAGAGGGCCGAAGCTACACCTTC	CASSLEGRSYTF
TRBV7-2	-	TRBJ2-2	16	TRBD1	TGTGCCAGCAGCTTAGTTAGACAGGGGGCCTCCGGGGAGCTGTTTTTT	CASSLVRQGASGELFF
TRBV7-9	-	TRBJ1-4	14	TRBD1	TGTGCCAGCGAAAGTAAACAGGGGGGTGAAAAACTGTTTTTT	CASESKQGGEKLFF
TRBV3-1/TRBV3-2	-	TRBJ1-1	15	-	TGTGCCAGCAGCCATTTGGCGGCGAAAGACACTGAAGCTTTCTTT	CASSHLAAKDTEAFF
TRBV6-5	few	TRBJ1-4	14	-	TGTGCCAGCAGACCGCAGGGAACTAATGAAAAACTGTTTTTT	CASRPQGTNEKLFF
TRBV28	-	TRBJ2-1	15	-	TGTGCCAGCAGTCCACCATCGGTAGACAGGAATGAGCAGTTCTTC	CASSPPSVDRNEQFF
TRBV5-1	-	TRBJ2-1	11	-	TGCGCCAGCAGCTTGGTGGATGAGCAGTTCTTC	CASSLVDEQFF